These T cell receptor beta chains were read from a single sample in a study of beta chain bispecific antibodies for T cell cancers. No antigen has been identified for these receptors. TCRdb recomputed calls from the 5' RACE reads with MiXCR, one row per CDR3 protein. The sample shows more than 15,000 distinct CDR3 sequences, roughly 2.1% of them seen only once. The sample was healthy donor T cells cultured with leukemia cells. These receptor sequences come from a human donor in good health. Some clones in this sample may be carry-over from other donors' samples. The CDR3 runs from the conserved cysteine through the conserved F or W. A D gene is named only where the DNA matches it firmly. Size tells how often a clone was seen (once, few, many) or the class of an expanded clone, and some rows leave it out.

J: TRBJ2-1; D: TRBD1; V: TRBV28; size: medium-sized; CDR3: CASSPTRDRGHEQFF; DNA: TGTGCCAGCAGTCCGACCCGGGACAGGGGGCATGAGCAGTTCTTC
J: TRBJ1-1; D: .; V: TRBV12-3/TRBV12-4; size: many; CDR3: CASSSRGEKEAFF; DNA: TGTGCCAGCAGTTCCCGGGGGGAGAAAGAGGCTTTCTTT
J: TRBJ2-1; D: .; V: TRBV6-2/TRBV6-3; size: many; CDR3: CASRGGASYNEQFF; DNA: TGTGCCAGCAGGGGGGGGGCATCCTACAATGAGCAGTTCTTC
J: TRBJ2-5; D: TRBD2; V: TRBV29-1; size: many; CDR3: CSARAGIAETQYF; DNA: TGCAGCGCTCGAGCGGGGATTGCGGAGACCCAGTACTTC
J: TRBJ1-1; D: .; V: TRBV19; size: many; CDR3: CASSIGADEAFF; DNA: TGTGCCAGTAGTATTGGGGCAGATGAAGCTTTCTTT
J: TRBJ2-3; D: .; V: TRBV7-6; size: many; CDR3: CASSLAIPGMSTDTQYF; DNA: TGTGCCAGCAGCTTAGCGATCCCGGGGATGAGCACAGATACGCAGTATTTT
J: TRBJ2-3; D: TRBD2; V: TRBV4-1; size: many; CDR3: CASSQESRGGSTDTQYF; DNA: TGCGCCAGCAGCCAAGAGAGCCGGGGGGGTAGCACAGATACGCAGTATTTT
J: TRBJ2-1; D: .; V: TRBV30; size: many; CDR3: CAWDSYNEQFF; DNA: TGTGCCTGGGACTCCTACAATGAGCAGTTCTTC
J: TRBJ2-7; D: .; V: TRBV18; size: many; CDR3: CASSPPGAYEQYF; DNA: TGTGCCAGCTCACCACCAGGGGCCTACGAGCAGTACTTC
J: TRBJ1-1; D: .; V: TRBV6-6; size: many; CDR3: CASSAGTVTEAFF; DNA: TGTGCCAGCAGTGCTGGGACGGTTACTGAAGCTTTCTTT
J: TRBJ2-5; D: TRBD2; V: TRBV28; size: many; CDR3: CASSPLKAGGHQTQYF; DNA: TGTGCCAGCAGTCCCCTAAAAGCGGGGGGGCACCAGACCCAGTACTTC
J: TRBJ2-7; D: .; V: TRBV13; size: many; CDR3: CASRSTGWGEQYF; DNA: TGTGCCAGCAGAAGTACAGGGTGGGGGGAGCAGTACTTC
J: TRBJ2-7; D: .; V: TRBV13; size: .; CDR3: CASSLAPRGSDYEQYF; DNA: TGTGCCAGCAGCTTAGCTCCCAGGGGATCGGACTACGAGCAGTACTTC
J: TRBJ2-5; D: .; V: TRBV28; size: many; CDR3: CASSLFGDQETQYF; DNA: TGTGCCAGCAGTTTGTTTGGGGACCAAGAGACCCAGTACTTC
J: TRBJ2-7; D: .; V: TRBV4-2; size: many; CDR3: CASSHAPEGGFSYEQYF; DNA: TGTGCCAGCAGCCACGCCCCCGAGGGGGGGTTTTCCTACGAGCAGTACTTC
J: TRBJ2-5; D: .; V: TRBV5-1; size: many; CDR3: CASSLSETQYF; DNA: TGCGCCAGCAGCTTGTCAGAGACCCAGTACTTC
J: TRBJ1-2; D: .; V: TRBV18; size: many; CDR3: CASSPSGNYGYTF; DNA: TGTGCCAGCTCACCGTCAGGAAACTATGGCTACACCTTC
J: TRBJ2-4; D: .; V: TRBV10-3; size: many; CDR3: CAISESVMTGGGNIQYF; DNA: TGTGCCATCAGTGAATCTGTTATGACAGGAGGGGGAAACATTCAGTACTTC
J: TRBJ1-2; D: .; V: TRBV20-1; size: many; CDR3: CSASPGGRTNYGYTF; DNA: TGCAGTGCTAGCCCCGGCGGGAGAACTAACTATGGCTACACCTTC
J: TRBJ1-1; D: TRBD1; V: TRBV7-9; size: many; CDR3: CASQTGVNTEAFF; DNA: TGTGCCAGCCAGACAGGGGTTAACACTGAAGCTTTCTTT
J: TRBJ1-2; D: .; V: TRBV27; size: many; CDR3: CASSFGQKGDPYGYTF; DNA: TGTGCCAGCAGTTTCGGACAGAAAGGGGATCCATATGGCTACACCTTC
J: TRBJ1-1; D: .; V: TRBV7-9; size: few; CDR3: CASSLEQGTTEAFF; DNA: TGTGCCAGCAGCCTAGAGCAGGGGACCACTGAAGCTTTCTTT
J: TRBJ1-1; D: .; V: TRBV19; size: many; CDR3: CASGQFMNTEAFF; DNA: TGTGCCAGCGGACAGTTTATGAACACTGAAGCTTTCTTT
J: TRBJ2-2; D: .; V: TRBV30; size: many; CDR3: CAWSGGSGTGELFF; DNA: TGTGCCTGGAGTGGAGGGTCGGGCACCGGGGAGCTGTTTTTT
J: TRBJ2-2; D: .; V: TRBV12-3/TRBV12-4; size: many; CDR3: CASSSRSGINTGELFF; DNA: TGTGCCAGCAGTTCCCGTAGCGGAATTAACACCGGGGAGCTGTTTTTT
J: TRBJ1-5; D: TRBD1; V: TRBV4-1; size: many; CDR3: CASSQEGQGLGQPQHF; DNA: TGCGCCAGCAGCCAAGAGGGACAGGGGCTGGGTCAGCCCCAGCATTTT
J: TRBJ2-7; D: .; V: TRBV7-2; size: many; CDR3: CASSLVPGVEQYF; DNA: TGTGCCAGCAGCTTAGTGCCGGGGGTCGAGCAGTACTTC
J: TRBJ2-5; D: .; V: TRBV18; size: few; CDR3: CASSPETGVYQETQYF; DNA: TGTGCCAGCTCACCAGAGACAGGAGTGTACCAAGAGACCCAGTACTTC
J: TRBJ2-2; D: .; V: TRBV30; size: many; CDR3: CAWRISNTGELFF; DNA: TGTGCCTGGAGGATATCGAACACCGGGGAGCTGTTTTTT
J: TRBJ2-1; D: TRBD1; V: TRBV27; size: many; CDR3: CASSSRTGGYNEQFF; DNA: TGTGCCAGCAGTTCCCGGACAGGGGGATACAATGAGCAGTTCTTC
J: TRBJ1-2; D: TRBD1; V: TRBV6-5; size: many; CDR3: CASSYASGQTYGYTF; DNA: TGTGCCAGCAGTTACGCTTCGGGACAGACCTATGGCTACACCTTC
J: TRBJ1-2; D: .; V: TRBV19; size: many; CDR3: CATSYSPSEGYTF; DNA: TGTGCCACCTCCTACTCCCCCTCGGAGGGCTACACCTTC
J: TRBJ2-5; D: TRBD2; V: TRBV28; size: many; CDR3: CASSQLAGQETQYF; DNA: TGTGCCAGCAGCCAACTAGCGGGTCAAGAGACCCAGTACTTC
J: TRBJ2-1; D: .; V: TRBV19; size: .; CDR3: CASKIGIKGYNEQFF; DNA: TGTGCCAGTAAAATAGGGATAAAAGGATACAATGAGCAGTTCTTC
J: TRBJ1-1; D: .; V: TRBV10-3; size: many; CDR3: CAISGGREAFF; DNA: TGTGCCATCAGTGGGGGACGCGAAGCTTTCTTT
J: TRBJ2-1; D: TRBD2; V: TRBV20-1; size: many; CDR3: CSARDTASGGNSYNEQFF; DNA: TGCAGTGCTAGAGATACGGCTAGCGGGGGCAATTCCTACAATGAGCAGTTCTTC
J: TRBJ1-5; D: TRBD1; V: TRBV5-1; size: many; CDR3: CASSFSGGGNQPQHF; DNA: TGCGCCAGCAGCTTCTCAGGGGGCGGGAATCAGCCCCAGCATTTT
J: TRBJ2-7; D: .; V: TRBV5-1; size: many; CDR3: CASSLGQAAYEQYF; DNA: TGCGCCAGCAGCTTGGGGCAAGCAGCCTACGAGCAGTACTTC
J: TRBJ1-1; D: TRBD1; V: TRBV11-2; size: many; CDR3: CASSLHTGQARPTEAFF; DNA: TGTGCCAGCAGCTTACATACCGGACAGGCCAGACCCACTGAAGCTTTCTTT
J: TRBJ2-2; D: .; V: TRBV14; size: many; CDR3: CASSQGLPGTGELFF; DNA: TGTGCCAGCAGCCAAGGACTACCAGGGACCGGGGAGCTGTTTTTT
J: TRBJ2-7; D: .; V: TRBV7-9; size: many; CDR3: CASSLALAGADEQYF; DNA: TGTGCCAGCAGCTTAGCCCTGGCGGGGGCGGACGAGCAGTACTTC
J: TRBJ1-1; D: TRBD1; V: TRBV30; size: few; CDR3: CAWSTGTGDAEAFF; DNA: TGTGCCTGGAGTACGGGGACAGGGGACGCTGAAGCTTTCTTT
J: TRBJ2-7; D: TRBD1; V: TRBV5-4; size: many; CDR3: CASSARQGFYEQYF; DNA: TGTGCCAGCAGCGCCCGACAGGGGTTCTACGAGCAGTACTTC
J: TRBJ2-7; D: .; V: TRBV5-1; size: many; CDR3: CASSVRVSGEQYF; DNA: TGCGCCAGCAGCGTCAGGGTTTCAGGCGAGCAGTACTTC
J: TRBJ2-1; D: .; V: TRBV20-1; size: many; CDR3: CSARAGSINEQFF; DNA: TGCAGTGCTAGAGCAGGGAGTATCAATGAGCAGTTCTTC
J: TRBJ2-1; D: .; V: TRBV6-6; size: many; CDR3: CASRDLDSHNEQFF; DNA: TGTGCCAGCAGAGACCTGGACAGCCACAATGAGCAGTTCTTC